This record covers a single T cell receptor (beta chain). Its cognate antigen is unknown. Lactation, pregnancy, other autoimmune disease or uncontrolled infection excluded patients. This sample stems from a study of T cells in Graves' hyperthyroidism and ophthalmopathy. Study-wide findings and caveats: Prediction of ophthalmopathy progression came a median around 6 months pre-onset. Blood held most thyroid clonotypes expanded above 0.001 frequency. In simple terms, a model built on 13 V-J features told ophthalmopathy apart from stable hyperthyroidism.

The CDR3 regions of TCR beta were amplified from RNA transcripts. Primed by the HTBI set, a first-round RT-PCR was run on the TCR CDR3. TCRdb analysed the multiplex PCR reads with MiXCR anew, one entry per CDR3 protein. Seen here are 660,000 or so distinct CDR3 sequences, about 20% observed once, and the top ten hold 34%. Looked up from germline, CDR1 is MNHNS and CDR2 is SASEGT. After removal of 5 bases from V and 4 bases from J, the junction contained 6 bases not matched to a gene. The CDR3 extends over 16 amino acids. The chain uses TRBV6-1 and TRBJ2-7, with 15 bases identical to TRBD2. This receptor was obtained from a young man with Graves' ophthalmopathy. Sequencing used blood. CDR3 sequence (DNA): TGTGCCAGCAGTCGTGGACTAGCGGGAGGGGCGTACGAGCAGTACTTC. Protein product: CASSRGLAGGAYEQYF.